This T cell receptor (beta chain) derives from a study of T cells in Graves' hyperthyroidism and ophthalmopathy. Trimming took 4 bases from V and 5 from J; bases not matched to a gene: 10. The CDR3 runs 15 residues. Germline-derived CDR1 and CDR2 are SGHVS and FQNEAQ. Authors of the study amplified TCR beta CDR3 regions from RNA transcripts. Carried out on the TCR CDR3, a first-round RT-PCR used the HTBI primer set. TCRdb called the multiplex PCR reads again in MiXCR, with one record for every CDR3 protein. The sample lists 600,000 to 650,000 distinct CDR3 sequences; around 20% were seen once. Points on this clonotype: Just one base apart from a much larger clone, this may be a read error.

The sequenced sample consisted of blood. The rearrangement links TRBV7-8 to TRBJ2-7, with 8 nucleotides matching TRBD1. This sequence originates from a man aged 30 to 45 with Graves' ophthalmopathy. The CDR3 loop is CASSSVDRESHEQYF. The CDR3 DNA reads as TGTGCCAGCAGCTCTGTGGACAGGGAGTCCCACGAGCAGTACTTC.